This T cell receptor beta chain was documented in a study of graft-versus-host responses after intestinal transplantation. General study results and limits: Allograft clonal ratios (graft-versus-host to host-versus-graft) were high in patients who had graft-donor T cell macrochimerism. Detected in recipient marrow were GvH clones, some of which were first observed in ileum or blood. Early HvG declines after transplant were associated with peak circulating GvH clone levels.

The table came from immunoSEQ multiplex PCR; TCRdb's copy has only in-frame clones and leaves some out. Among about 96,000 clones listed, more than 85% were seen once. In regard to this clone: Its antigen remains unknown.

The V and J ends lost 4 bases and 6 bases, in that order; junction bases with no gene match: 6. The CDR3 totals 15 residues. Germline V gene data show CDR1 as GTSNPN and CDR2 as SVGIG (reference sequence). Material: unstimulated CD4+ T cells sorted from spleen or lymph node cells, obtained before intestinal transplant. The chain recombines TRBV30 with TRBJ1-6, with 10 bases fitting TRBD1. This sequence was found in a human donor who received an intestinal transplant. The CDR3 spells CAWNFGTGVNSPLHF. CDR3 nucleotides: TGTGCCTGGAACTTCGGGACAGGGGTTAATTCACCCCTCCACTTT.